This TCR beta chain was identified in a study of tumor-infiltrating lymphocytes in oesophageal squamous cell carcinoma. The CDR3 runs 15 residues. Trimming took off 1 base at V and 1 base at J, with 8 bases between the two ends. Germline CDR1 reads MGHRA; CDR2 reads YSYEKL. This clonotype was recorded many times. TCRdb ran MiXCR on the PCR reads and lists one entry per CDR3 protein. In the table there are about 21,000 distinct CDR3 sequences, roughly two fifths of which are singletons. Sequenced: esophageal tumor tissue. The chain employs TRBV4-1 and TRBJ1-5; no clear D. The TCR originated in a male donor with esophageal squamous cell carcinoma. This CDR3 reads CASSQVQASNQPQHF. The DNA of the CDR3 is TGCGCCAGCAGCCAAGTGCAGGCGAGCAATCAGCCCCAGCATTTT.